This is a list of T cell receptor beta chains from one sample in a study of tumor-infiltrating lymphocytes in primary liver carcinoma. TCRdb reprocessed the multiplex PCR reads via MiXCR and lists one record per CDR3 protein. Of fewer than 250,000 distinct CDR3 sequences in the sample, about 61% were seen once. Sequencing was done on a sample of peripheral blood. The receptor source for this set is a woman aged 55-70 years with primary liver carcinoma and hepatitis B virus infection. Both conserved end residues are part of each CDR3. D genes are given only for firm matches. Size is stated for part of the rows, as once, few or many counts, or as a class when the clone is expanded.

v_gene	j_gene	d_gene	abundance	CDR3nt	CDR3aa
TRBV11-2	TRBJ2-2	NA	NA	TGTGCCAGCAGCTTGGATAGGACTCGGGAGCTGTTCTTT	CASSLDRTRELFF
TRBV2	TRBJ1-2	NA	NA	TGTGCCAGCAGTGCGTTGGAGGGATCGGGCTACACCTTC	CASSALEGSGYTF
TRBV28	TRBJ1-2	NA	many	TGTGCCAGCCGTCCAGGGGCGCTTGACTATGGCTACACCTTC	CASRPGALDYGYTF
TRBV11-3	TRBJ2-2	TRBD1	NA	TGTGCCAGCAGCCAGGGGGCTAATAGCACCGGGGAGCTGTTTTTT	CASSQGANSTGELFF
TRBV29-1	TRBJ2-3	TRBD1	many	TGCAGCGTTGGCGGACAGGGGGGCACAGATACGCAGTATTTT	CSVGGQGGTDTQYF
TRBV29-1	TRBJ2-7	TRBD2	many	TGCAGCGTTGGTTGGGCGGGAGCGTCCTACGAGCAGTACTTC	CSVGWAGASYEQYF
TRBV11-2	TRBJ1-2	TRBD1	NA	TGCGCAAACAGCATGACAGGGGGGTATGGCTACACCTTC	CANSMTGGYGYTF
TRBV11-3	TRBJ1-6	NA	NA	TGTGCCAACAGCTTAGTCCAGCCTGCACGGAATTCACCCCTCCACTTT	CANSLVQPARNSPLHF
TRBV11-1	TRBJ2-1	NA	NA	TGTGCCAGCAACGCGTCTACCCACTACAATGAGCAGTTCTTC	CASNASTHYNEQFF
TRBV6-1	TRBJ1-5	TRBD1	NA	TGTGCCAGCAGTGAAGTCCAGGGGGCCCTATATAGCAATCAGCCCCAGCATTTT	CASSEVQGALYSNQPQHF
TRBV28	TRBJ2-1	NA	NA	TGTGCCAGCGAGAGAGGTGGGTCCTACAATGAGCAGTTCTTC	CASERGGSYNEQFF
TRBV11-2	TRBJ2-7	NA	NA	TGTGCCAGCAGCCCCTCCTACAGGGACTACGAGCGGTACTTC	CASSPSYRDYERYF
TRBV6-5	TRBJ1-5	NA	NA	TGTGTCAGCAGTTACTCGCGGGGGGATAATCAGCCCCAGCATTTT	CVSSYSRGDNQPQHF
TRBV11-2	TRBJ2-6	NA	many	TGTGCCAGCAGCGCGACGAGCTCTGGGGCCAACGTCCTGACTTTC	CASSATSSGANVLTF
TRBV13	TRBJ2-7	NA	NA	TGTGCCAGCAGCCCGAGGACCGGCGAGCAGTACTTC	CASSPRTGEQYF
TRBV5-5	TRBJ2-3	NA	NA	TGTGCCAGCAGCTTGGTCTCGGGGGGCGGGAGAGATACGCAGTATTTT	CASSLVSGGGRDTQYF
TRBV5-1	TRBJ2-7	TRBD1	NA	TGCGCCAGCAGCTTGTCGTGGGGACAGAACTACGAGCACTACTTC	CASSLSWGQNYEHYF
TRBV7-8	TRBJ2-2	TRBD2	once	TGTGCCAGCAGCTTAAGACCGGGGGGGCTAGTGGGACTGGAGCTGTTTTTT	CASSLRPGGLVGLELFF
TRBV11-2	TRBJ1-6	NA	NA	TGTGCCAGCAGCTTTGTAATTAACTCACCTCTCCACTTT	CASSFVINSPLHF
TRBV21-1	TRBJ2-7	NA	NA	TGTGCCAGCAGCGCTTCCGGGACTCGAGTCTCCTACGAGCAGTACTTC	CASSASGTRVSYEQYF
TRBV5-1	TRBJ1-6	TRBD1	NA	TGCGCCAGTAGCTTGGACAGGGTAAATAAGGATTCACCCCTCCACTTT	CASSLDRVNKDSPLHF
TRBV28	TRBJ2-7	NA	NA	TGTGCCAGCAGCTTCTATACGTACGAGCAGTACTTC	CASSFYTYEQYF
TRBV11-2	TRBJ2-1	TRBD2	NA	TGTGCCAGGAGCAGGGGACTAGCAGGAGGGCCGGGGGATGAGCAGTTCTTC	CARSRGLAGGPGDEQFF
TRBV5-5	TRBJ1-6	NA	few	TGTGCCAGCAGCCTAGGGGAATCTTCACCCCTCCACTTT	CASSLGESSPLHF
TRBV29-1	TRBJ2-1	TRBD2	many	TGCAGCGCCACCGGGACTAAGACTTACAATGAGCAGTTCTTC	CSATGTKTYNEQFF
TRBV28	TRBJ2-3	NA	NA	TGTGCCAGCAGCTCCCCGGGAGCCCAGAGAGATACGCAGTATTTT	CASSSPGAQRDTQYF
TRBV29-1	TRBJ2-1	TRBD1	once	TGTAACGTTGAGGACAACAGGGGGAATGAGCAGTTCTTC	CNVEDNRGNEQFF
TRBV21-1	TRBJ2-1	NA	once	TGTGCCAGCAGCAAATCTGCGGGAGGAGTGAATGACCAGTTCTTC	CASSKSAGGVNDQFF
TRBV11-1	TRBJ2-7	NA	once	TGTGCCAGCACCTGGGGCGGGACGAGGACCTACGAGCAGAACTTC	CASTWGGTRTYEQNF
TRBV11-1	TRBJ1-1	NA	NA	TGTGCCAACAGCTTAAGTGGCAGGGTTGGGGCTTTCTTT	CANSLSGRVGAFF
TRBV2	TRBJ2-5	NA	NA	TGTGCCAGCATCCAACAGCTACAAGAGACCCAGTACTTC	CASIQQLQETQYF
TRBV6-5	TRBJ2-3	TRBD2	many	TGTGCCAGCAGAGGACTAGGGGCCGTTACAGATACGCAGTATTTT	CASRGLGAVTDTQYF
TRBV5-6	TRBJ1-1	TRBD1	NA	TGTGCCAGCACCTTCGGGACAGAAAACACTGAAGCTTTCTTT	CASTFGTENTEAFF
TRBV29-1	TRBJ1-2	NA	many	TGCAGCGTTGACCGGCGAGACTATGGCTACACCTTC	CSVDRRDYGYTF
TRBV11-1	TRBJ2-3	TRBD2	NA	TGTGCCAGCAGGCGCGGGAGGGCGGACACATATACGCAGTATTTT	CASRRGRADTYTQYF
TRBV18	TRBJ2-7	NA	NA	TGTGCCAGCTGCCCGGACCGAAACTACGAGCAGTACTTC	CASCPDRNYEQYF
TRBV28	TRBJ2-7	TRBD2	NA	TGTGCCAGCAGTCGGACTAGCTGGGGCTACGAGCAGTACTTC	CASSRTSWGYEQYF
TRBV28	TRBJ2-2	NA	few	TGTGCCAGCAGTCCCCGTGACTATCGGTCGGGGACCGGGGAGCTGTTTTTT	CASSPRDYRSGTGELFF
TRBV7-3	TRBJ2-3	NA	NA	TGTGCCAGCAGCTTAAATAGGGCAGGAAGCACAGATACGCAGTATTTT	CASSLNRAGSTDTQYF
TRBV5-1	TRBJ2-5	NA	NA	TGCGCCAGCAGCAGGGGACGGGGGGAGACCCAGTACTTC	CASSRGRGETQYF
TRBV11-2	TRBJ1-1	NA	medium-sized	TGTGCCAGCAGCTTAGTTGGGGGTACGAACACTGAAGCTTTCTTT	CASSLVGGTNTEAFF
TRBV5-1	TRBJ1-4	TRBD1	once	TGCGCCAGCAGGACACAATACGGGACAGGGGAGGAAAAACTGTTTTTT	CASRTQYGTGEEKLFF
TRBV7-8	TRBJ2-2	TRBD1	once	TGTGCCAGCAGCACCCAGACAGGGCTGGGGGCGGACACCGGGGAGATGTTTTTT	CASSTQTGLGADTGEMFF